This is a list of T cell receptor beta chains from one sample in a study of OX40 agonist ivuxolimab in advanced cancers. The method was immunoSEQ multiplex PCR; TCRdb's version includes in-frame clones alone and lacks a portion of them. The sample records some 30,000 clones, around 90% being singletons. This material consisted of CD4+ or CD8+ T cells sorted from blood, taken in a trial of the OX40 agonist ivuxolimab. These receptors were taken from an adult with an advanced solid tumor such as melanoma, head and neck, liver or kidney cancer. CDR3s include the opening cysteine and the closing phenylalanine or tryptophan.

v_call	j_call	cdr3_aa
TRBV9	TRBJ1-2	CASSSRAQGVNYGYTF
TRBV6-1	TRBJ1-5	CASSSTADQPQHF
TRBV27	TRBJ1-1	CASSLGHLNTEAFF
TRBV27	TRBJ2-7	CASSLFGPDYEQYF
TRBV25-1	TRBJ2-1	CASSPDWGFGADYNEQFF
TRBV16	TRBJ2-7	CASSLAGAGASYEQYF
TRBV19	TRBJ1-3	CASPTGGTGNTIYF
TRBV7-9	TRBJ1-2	CASSLDSREVAYGYTF
TRBV6-5	TRBJ1-6	CASMGTGEYNSPLHF
TRBV7-9	TRBJ1-3	CASSGNDRENTIYF
TRBV9	TRBJ2-3	CASSGTLLTDTQYF
TRBV4-1	TRBJ1-2	CASSQEGGEGRLYGYTF
TRBV6-5	TRBJ1-5	CASNDWNQPQHF
TRBV15	TRBJ2-7	CATSRDLGGRYEQYF
TRBV4-1	TRBJ1-5	CASSQFAGNNQPQHF
TRBV5-4	TRBJ1-1	CASMGGRNTEAFF
TRBV5-4	TRBJ2-6	CAGLAQRDSSGANVLTF
TRBV9	TRBJ2-1	CASSAHGTGDNEQFF
TRBV27	TRBJ2-7	CASSLGAGIAYEQYF
TRBV5-4	TRBJ2-3	CASSFSGGDTQYF
TRBV7-9	TRBJ2-2	CASSLVGGGTGELFF
TRBV5-1	TRBJ2-5	CASSLADRETQYF
TRBV4-1	TRBJ1-1	CASSQAGFWDTEAFF
TRBV11-2	TRBJ1-2	CASSLDLGGGYTF
TRBV11-2	TRBJ2-2	CASSADWNTGELFF
TRBV10-2	TRBJ1-1	CASSESWDKTNTEAFF
TRBV9	TRBJ2-1	CASSVGSSVGYEQFF